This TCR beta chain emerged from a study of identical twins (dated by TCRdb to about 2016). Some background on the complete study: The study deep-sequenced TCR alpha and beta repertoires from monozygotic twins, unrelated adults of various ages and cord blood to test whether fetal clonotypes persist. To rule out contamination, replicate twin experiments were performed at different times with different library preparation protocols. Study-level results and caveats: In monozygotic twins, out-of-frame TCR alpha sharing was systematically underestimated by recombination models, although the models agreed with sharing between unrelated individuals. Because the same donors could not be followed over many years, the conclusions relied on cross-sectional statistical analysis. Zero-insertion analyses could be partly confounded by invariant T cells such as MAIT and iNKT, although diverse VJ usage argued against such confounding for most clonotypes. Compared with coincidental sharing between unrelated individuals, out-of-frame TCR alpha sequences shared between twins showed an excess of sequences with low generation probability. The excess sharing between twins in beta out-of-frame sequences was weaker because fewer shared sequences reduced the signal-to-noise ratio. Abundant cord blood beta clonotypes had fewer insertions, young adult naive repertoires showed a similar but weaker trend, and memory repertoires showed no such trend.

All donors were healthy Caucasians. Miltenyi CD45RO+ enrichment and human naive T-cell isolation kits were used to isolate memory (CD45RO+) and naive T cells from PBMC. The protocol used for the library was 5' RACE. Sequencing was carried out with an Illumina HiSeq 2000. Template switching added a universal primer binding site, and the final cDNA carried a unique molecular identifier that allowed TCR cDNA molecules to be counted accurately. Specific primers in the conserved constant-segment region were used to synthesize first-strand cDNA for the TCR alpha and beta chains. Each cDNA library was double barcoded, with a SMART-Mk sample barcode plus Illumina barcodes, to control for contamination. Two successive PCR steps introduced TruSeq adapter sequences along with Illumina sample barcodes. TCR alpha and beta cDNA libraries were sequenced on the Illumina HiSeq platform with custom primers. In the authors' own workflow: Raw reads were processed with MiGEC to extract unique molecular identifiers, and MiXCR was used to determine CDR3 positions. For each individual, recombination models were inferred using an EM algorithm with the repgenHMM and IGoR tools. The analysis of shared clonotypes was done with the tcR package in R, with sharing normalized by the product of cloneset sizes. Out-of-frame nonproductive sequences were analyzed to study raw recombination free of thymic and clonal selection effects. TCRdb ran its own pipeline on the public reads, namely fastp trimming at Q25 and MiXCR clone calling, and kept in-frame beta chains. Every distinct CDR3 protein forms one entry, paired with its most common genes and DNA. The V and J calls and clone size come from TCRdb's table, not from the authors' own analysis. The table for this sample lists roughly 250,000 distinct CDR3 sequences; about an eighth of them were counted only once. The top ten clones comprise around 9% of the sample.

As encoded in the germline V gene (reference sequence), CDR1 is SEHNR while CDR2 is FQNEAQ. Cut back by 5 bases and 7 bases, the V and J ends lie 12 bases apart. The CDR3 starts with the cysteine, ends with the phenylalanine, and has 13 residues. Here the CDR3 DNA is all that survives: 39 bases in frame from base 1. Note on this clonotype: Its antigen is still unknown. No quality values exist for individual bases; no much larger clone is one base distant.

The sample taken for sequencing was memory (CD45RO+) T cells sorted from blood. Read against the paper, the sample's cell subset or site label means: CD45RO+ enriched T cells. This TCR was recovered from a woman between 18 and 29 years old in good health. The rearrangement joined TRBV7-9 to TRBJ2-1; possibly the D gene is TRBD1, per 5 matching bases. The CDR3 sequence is CASSRSSGNEQFF. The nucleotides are TGTGCCAGCAGCCGATCCTCAGGGAATGAGCAGTTCTTC.